This is a list of T cell receptor beta chains from one sample in a study of identifying expanded T cells in peripheral blood. Clones were sequenced by immunoSEQ multiplex PCR, and TCRdb holds only the in-frame ones, with some missing. The repertoire holds fewer than 85,000 clones, roughly four fifths seen once, with around 18% in the top ten. The sequencing sample was made of blood. The source of these receptors is a person aged 18 to 70 in good health. Each CDR3 is given with its conserved first and last residue. Each record gives: CDR3 protein, CDR3 DNA, D gene, clone size, V gene, J gene. The D gene is left open where the match is weak. Size values are once, few and many counts, or a class for expanded clones, and some rows have none.

CDR3aa: CAWARAPGNTEAFF; CDR3nt: TGTGCCTGGGCGAGGGCCCCAGGGAACACTGAAGCTTTCTTT; d_gene: .; abundance: .; v_gene: TRBV30; j_gene: TRBJ1-1
CDR3aa: CASSMWAPGEQYF; CDR3nt: TGTGCCAGTAGTATGTGGGCCCCGGGGGAGCAGTACTTC; d_gene: .; abundance: once; v_gene: TRBV19; j_gene: TRBJ2-7
CDR3aa: CAWSSVANEKLFF; CDR3nt: TGTGCCTGGAGTTCTGTGGCTAATGAAAAACTGTTTTTT; d_gene: .; abundance: .; v_gene: TRBV30; j_gene: TRBJ1-4
CDR3aa: CASTVLQGGFTDTQYF; CDR3nt: TGTGCCAGCACCGTGCTGCAGGGCGGATTCACAGATACGCAGTATTTT; d_gene: .; abundance: .; v_gene: TRBV2; j_gene: TRBJ2-3
CDR3aa: CASTKGDRDHQPQHF; CDR3nt: TGTGCCAGCACCAAAGGGGACAGGGATCATCAGCCCCAGCATTTT; d_gene: TRBD1; abundance: .; v_gene: TRBV6-5; j_gene: TRBJ1-5
CDR3aa: CASSLMASGAKETQYF; CDR3nt: TGTGCCAGCAGTTTAATGGCTAGCGGGGCCAAAGAGACCCAGTACTTC; d_gene: TRBD2; abundance: .; v_gene: TRBV28; j_gene: TRBJ2-5
CDR3aa: CASSESDRSPWELFF; CDR3nt: TGTGCCAGCAGTGAAAGCGACAGGTCTCCATGGGAGCTGTTTTTT; d_gene: .; abundance: .; v_gene: TRBV25-1; j_gene: TRBJ2-2
CDR3aa: CASSQAPGSGNEQFF; CDR3nt: TGCGCCAGCAGCCAAGCCCCGGGTTCGGGCAATGAGCAGTTCTTC; d_gene: .; abundance: .; v_gene: TRBV4-3; j_gene: TRBJ2-1
CDR3aa: CASISSSGNTIYF; CDR3nt: TGTGCCAGTATATCCAGCTCTGGAAACACCATATATTTT; d_gene: .; abundance: few; v_gene: TRBV19; j_gene: TRBJ1-3
CDR3aa: CASSRGTQAYEQYF; CDR3nt: TGCGCCAGCAGCCGCGGGACACAGGCCTACGAGCAGTACTTC; d_gene: .; abundance: .; v_gene: TRBV5-1; j_gene: TRBJ2-7
CDR3aa: CASSLETSGRASWGTDTQYF; CDR3nt: TGTGCCAGCAGTTTGGAGACTAGCGGGAGGGCCTCCTGGGGCACAGATACGCAGTATTTT; d_gene: TRBD2; abundance: .; v_gene: TRBV28; j_gene: TRBJ2-3
CDR3aa: CASSLGGAQVDIQYF; CDR3nt: TGTGCCAGCAGCTTAGGGGGCGCCCAGGTAGACATTCAGTACTTC; d_gene: .; abundance: .; v_gene: TRBV11-1; j_gene: TRBJ2-4
CDR3aa: CASSWTTSTYEQYF; CDR3nt: TGTGCCAGCTCTTGGACTACCAGCACCTACGAGCAGTACTTC; d_gene: .; abundance: .; v_gene: TRBV18; j_gene: TRBJ2-7
CDR3aa: CASSIGLGNTIYF; CDR3nt: TGTGCCAGTAGTATCGGACTGGGAAACACCATATATTTT; d_gene: .; abundance: .; v_gene: TRBV19; j_gene: TRBJ1-3
CDR3aa: CASSQERIRTGDPLLSGNTIYF; CDR3nt: TGTGCCAGCAGCCAAGAACGAATTCGGACAGGGGATCCACTACTCTCTGGAAACACCATATATTTT; d_gene: TRBD1; abundance: .; v_gene: TRBV14; j_gene: TRBJ1-3
CDR3aa: CASSLRGDGQYEQYF; CDR3nt: TGTGCCAGCAGCTTGAGGGGAGACGGCCAATACGAGCAGTACTTC; d_gene: .; abundance: .; v_gene: TRBV7-2; j_gene: TRBJ2-7
CDR3aa: CASSQDIFGNQPQHF; CDR3nt: TGTGCCAGCAGCCAGGACATATTTGGAAATCAGCCCCAGCATTTT; d_gene: .; abundance: once; v_gene: TRBV6-5; j_gene: TRBJ1-5
CDR3aa: CASSDWQGALDEQYF; CDR3nt: TGTGCCAGCAGTGACTGGCAGGGGGCGTTAGACGAGCAGTACTTC; d_gene: TRBD1; abundance: .; v_gene: TRBV2; j_gene: TRBJ2-7
CDR3aa: CASGKEAYEQYF; CDR3nt: TGTGCCAGCGGCAAGGAAGCCTACGAGCAGTACTTC; d_gene: .; abundance: .; v_gene: TRBV5-5; j_gene: TRBJ2-7
CDR3aa: CASSSQPGQNTGELFF; CDR3nt: TGTGCCAGCAGCTCCCAGCCGGGTCAGAACACCGGGGAGCTGTTTTTT; d_gene: .; abundance: .; v_gene: TRBV7-9; j_gene: TRBJ2-2
CDR3aa: CSGRSPGPTEAFF; CDR3nt: TGCAGCGGACGATCACCGGGCCCCACTGAAGCTTTCTTT; d_gene: .; abundance: few; v_gene: TRBV29-1; j_gene: TRBJ1-1
CDR3aa: CASSLGTGAYEQYF; CDR3nt: TGTGCCAGCAGCTTGGGTACAGGGGCCTACGAGCAGTACTTC; d_gene: TRBD1; abundance: few; v_gene: TRBV5-4; j_gene: TRBJ2-7